This T cell receptor (beta chain) was obtained from a study of T cell repertoires in cytomegalovirus infection (dated by TCRdb to between 2018 and 2021). At the level of the whole study: Alongside well-studied HLA-B-restricted epitopes, the peptide stimulations were aimed at recently identified HLA-C-restricted CMV epitopes, whose presentation resists viral immunomodulation. Donor HLA type was relevant to the analysis, because carriage of CMV infection together with the matching HLA type was indicated by public TCR beta signatures. What the research found in general, with its limitations: The ex vivo response was dominated by HLA-C-restricted CMV-specific TCR beta clonotypes, which also provided the single most frequent clonotype in two of eight donors. In both this cohort and an independent cohort of 350 to 400 donors, the cumulative frequency of public TCR beta family members distinguished carriers of CMV infection plus the relevant HLA type.

Instrument used: Illumina HiSeq 1500. In-frame beta chains were kept once TCRdb had trimmed the public reads at Q25 with fastp and called clones with MiXCR. Rows with a matching CDR3 protein are joined into one entry that keeps the most common DNA and genes. The table for this sample lists around 500,000 distinct CDR3 sequences; about two fifths of them were counted only once. The top ten clones comprise approximately 40% of the sample. Turning to this clonotype: Its antigen remains unidentified. No qualities accompany the bases; no much larger clone lies one base away.

Spanning cysteine to phenylalanine, the CDR3 consists of 13 amino acids. Only the CDR3 DNA is retained, 39 bases long and in frame from the first base. Deletion took 7 bases off V and 6 bases off J, with a span of 15 bases between the germline ends. Taken with the paper, the label for treatment or condition translates to: in vitro stimulation with specific CMV peptide epitopes to enrich CMV-specific T cells. The chain is encoded by TRBV12-3 or TRBV12-4 joined to TRBJ1-1, and the D gene may be TRBD1, 5 bases matching. The sample consisted of cultured PBMCs, taken from culture after CMV antigen stimulation. The TCR comes from a human donor in good health (CMV status not recorded). Some clones in this sample may be carry-over from other donors' samples. The CDR3 region: CASTRAGFAEAFF. The nucleotides read TGTGCCAGCACCAGGGCCGGATTCGCTGAAGCTTTCTTT.